The sequence of this TCR beta chain was determined in a study of shared clonotypes between healthy human individuals. Comments on this clone: Sequence at one end of the junction differs from germline and may be a read error.

Germline-derived CDR1 and CDR2 are SSHAT and FNYEAQ (reference sequence). There are 14 residues in the CDR3. Method: immunoSEQ multiplex PCR; TCRdb's copy keeps in-frame clones and lacks some. Found here are 2.5 million or so clones, around nine tenths of them singletons; the top ten hold over 0.12%. The sample taken for sequencing was naive CD4+ T cells sorted from blood. Subset noted: CD45RA+ positively selected. This chain uses TRBV7-7 with TRBJ1-4, with 11 bases aligning to TRBD1. The source is a man between 18 and 35 years old in good health. The CDR3 reads CASILDRGHEKLFF. DNA for the CDR3: TGTGCTAGCATCTTGGACAGGGGGCATGAAAAACTGTTTTTT.